The clone carrying this T cell receptor beta chain was counted a few times. This CDR3 has 15 amino acids. CDR1 is MNHNY and CDR2 is SVGAGI in the germline V gene (reference sequence). V shed 10 bases and J shed 0 bases, with 15 bases lying between them. The PCR employed 60 Vbeta primers together with 13 Jbeta primers. Sequencing used immunoSEQ multiplex PCR; TCRdb keeps in-frame clones, though not all of them. The table records fewer than 200,000 clones, about three quarters of them present only once. The sample is drawn from a study of cytomegalovirus exposure and HLA in healthy donors. The gene calls are TRBV6-6 and TRBJ2-2; D gene unclear. This sequence originates from a man in his forties in good health and CMV-seropositive. Sequencing was carried out using PBMCs. CDR3 nucleotide sequence: TGTGCCATCCCCCTCAGTAAGACGAACACCGGGGAGCTGTTTTTT. Translating gives CAIPLSKTNTGELFF.